This T cell receptor beta chain was obtained from a study of tumor-infiltrating lymphocytes in primary liver carcinoma. About this clonotype itself: The antigen is unknown.

Bulk tissue was left unsorted, and RNA and DNA were co-extracted from about 20-30 mg of it. Tumor regions sampled: superior, inferior, left, right poles, and centre. Study conclusions and caveats: Significantly larger top-250-clone fractions were found in tumors than in blood (p = 0.039). Between tumor regions, pairs overlapped more than tumor-adjacent and tumor-blood pairs did.

Synthesis of TCR beta cDNA was carried out from around 540 ng total RNA with a constant-region primer. Modified slightly, ARM-PCR produced TCR beta libraries over three nested multiplex PCR rounds. Use of TRBV1-TRBV30 forward primers with a C-beta reverse primer characterized the first two PCR rounds, which lasted around 10 cycles each. From the multiplex PCR reads, TCRdb called clonotypes with MiXCR, one entry per CDR3 protein. Counted here are fewer than 75,000 distinct CDR3 sequences, 71% occurring once; the ten biggest clones make up about 40%. CDR3 length: 15 residues. CDR1 and CDR2 (germline): LGHNA, YNFKEQ.

The receptor was isolated from a man aged 40-49 years with primary liver carcinoma and hepatitis B virus infection. The sample taken for sequencing was liver tumor tissue from sampling region 4. Subset: tumor region T4, right-lateral pole. V usage is TRBV4-2 and J usage is TRBJ2-3; weak D call: TRBD2 (6 bases). The chain's CDR3 is CVSSQEVRRVDTQYF. In nucleotides, the CDR3 is TGTGTTAGCAGCCAAGAAGTTAGGAGGGTAGATACGCAGTATTTT.